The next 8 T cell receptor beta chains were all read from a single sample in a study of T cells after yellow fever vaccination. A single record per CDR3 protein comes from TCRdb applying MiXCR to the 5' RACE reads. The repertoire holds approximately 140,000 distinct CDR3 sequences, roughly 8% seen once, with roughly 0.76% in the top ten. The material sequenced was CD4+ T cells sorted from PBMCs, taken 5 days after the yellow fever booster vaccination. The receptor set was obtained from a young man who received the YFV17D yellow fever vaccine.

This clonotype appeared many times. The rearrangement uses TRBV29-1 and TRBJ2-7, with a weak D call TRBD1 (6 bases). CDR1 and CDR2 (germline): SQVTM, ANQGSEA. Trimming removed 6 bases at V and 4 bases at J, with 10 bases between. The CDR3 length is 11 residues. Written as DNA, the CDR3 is TGCAGCGTCACAGGGCAGTACGAGCAGTACTTC. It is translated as CSVTGQYEQYF.

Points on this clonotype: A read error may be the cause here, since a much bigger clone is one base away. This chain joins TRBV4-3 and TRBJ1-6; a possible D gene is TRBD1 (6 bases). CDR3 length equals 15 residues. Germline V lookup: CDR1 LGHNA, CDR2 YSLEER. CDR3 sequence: CASSQDYPGVSHLHF. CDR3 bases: TGCGCCAGCAGCCAAGATTACCCAGGGGTCTCACACCTCCACTTT.

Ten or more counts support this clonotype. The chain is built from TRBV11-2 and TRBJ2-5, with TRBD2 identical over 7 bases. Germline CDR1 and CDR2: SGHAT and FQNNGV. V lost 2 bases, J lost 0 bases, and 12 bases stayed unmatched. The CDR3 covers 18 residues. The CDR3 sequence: CASSLRRGTFRNQETQYF. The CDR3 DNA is TGTGCCAGCAGCTTACGGCGGGGGACTTTCAGAAACCAAGAGACCCAGTACTTC.

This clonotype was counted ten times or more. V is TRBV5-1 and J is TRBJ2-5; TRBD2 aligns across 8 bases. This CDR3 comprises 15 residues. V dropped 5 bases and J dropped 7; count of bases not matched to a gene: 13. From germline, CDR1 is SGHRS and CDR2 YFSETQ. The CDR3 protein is CASSSPSGTRVTQYF. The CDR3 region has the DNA TGCGCCAGCAGTTCCCCGTCCGGGACTAGGGTGACCCAGTACTTC.

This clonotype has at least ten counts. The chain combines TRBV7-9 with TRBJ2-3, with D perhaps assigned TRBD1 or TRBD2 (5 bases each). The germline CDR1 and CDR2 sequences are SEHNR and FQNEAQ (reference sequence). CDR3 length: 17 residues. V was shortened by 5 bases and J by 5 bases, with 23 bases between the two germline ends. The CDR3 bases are TGTGCCAGCAGCGAGGGCGTTCAGTGGGGCCGTGGAGATACGCAGTATTTT. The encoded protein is CASSEGVQWGRGDTQYF.

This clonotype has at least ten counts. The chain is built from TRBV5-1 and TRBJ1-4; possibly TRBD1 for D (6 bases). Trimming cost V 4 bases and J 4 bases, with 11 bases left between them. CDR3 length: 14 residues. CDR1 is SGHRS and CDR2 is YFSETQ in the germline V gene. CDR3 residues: CASSLGGYNEKLFF. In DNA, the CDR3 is TGCGCCAGCAGCCTAGGGGGGTATAATGAAAAACTGTTTTTT.

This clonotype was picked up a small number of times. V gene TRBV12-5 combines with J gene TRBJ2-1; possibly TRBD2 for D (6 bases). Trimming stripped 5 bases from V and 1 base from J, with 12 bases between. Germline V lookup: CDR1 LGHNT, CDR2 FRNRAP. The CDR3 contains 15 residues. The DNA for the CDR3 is TGTGCTAGTGGTACCCCGGCGGGATCCTACAATGAGCAGTTCTTC. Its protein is CASGTPAGSYNEQFF. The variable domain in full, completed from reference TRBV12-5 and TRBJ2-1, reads DARVTQTPRHKVTEMGQEVTMRCQPILGHNTVFWYRQTMMQGLELLAYFRNRAPLDDSGMPKDRFSAEMPDATLATLKIQPSEPRDSAVYFCASGTPAGSYNEQFFGPGTRLTVL.

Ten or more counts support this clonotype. The CDR3 coding sequence is TGTGCCAGCAGCGCAGGTTGGGGTACGAACACCGGGGAGCTGTTTTTT. Protein: CASSAGWGTNTGELFF. The V call is TRBV9, the J call TRBJ2-2; the D is unclear. Per germline, CDR1 SGDLS and CDR2 YYNGEE. V lost 3 bases and J 0 bases, leaving 12 bases between the germline ends. The CDR3 spans 16 residues.